This T cell receptor (beta chain) was captured in a study of blood T cell repertoires in COVID-19. As for the study in general: Acute and convalescent COVID-19 samples came from the United States, Italy and Spain.

This CDR3 contains 14 residues. V lost 6 bases and J 3 bases, leaving 14 bases between the germline ends. CDR1 is SNHLY, CDR2 FYNNEI, per germline. In the original analysis: Reference gene primer amplification gave estimated nucleated cell counts. Clones were read by immunoSEQ multiplex PCR, and TCRdb kept only the in-frame ones, dropping some. That table supplies the V and J calls and clone size; D and trimming were determined from the DNA. Counted here are 200,000 to 300,000 clones, about 91% occurring once; the ten biggest clones make up 2% to 2.5%. Sequenced sample: PBMCs or T cells enriched from blood (not recorded which). This sequence was found in a woman aged 40 to 49 with acute COVID-19. The chain joins TRBV2 to TRBJ1-1, with D possibly being TRBD1 (5 bases). The CDR3 protein is CASSLGGGYTEAFF. DNA of the CDR3: TGTGCCAGCAGCCTCGGCGGGGGATACACTGAAGCTTTCTTT.